Described below is a single T cell receptor beta chain sequence and its context. In its sample, this clone was seen a few times. Its specific antigen is unknown. Nothing much larger sits one base from this clone, and base qualities are not available. The meaning of the sample's time point label: more than 3 weeks on oral tofacitinib. The sample's treatment or condition label is to be understood as: oral pan-JAK inhibitor, 5-10 mg twice daily. From alopecia areata patients, peripheral blood was collected along with lesional scalp punch biopsies. PBMCs were isolated by density centrifugation and stained for CD3, CD4 and CD8, after which CD4+ and CD8+ T cells were sorted on a FACSAria. This entry is derived from a study of CD8+ T cells in alopecia areata (dated by TCRdb to 2017 to 2018). Regarding the study in general: The treated patients took part in an open-label pilot trial in which moderate-to-severe alopecia areata was treated with oral tofacitinib at 5 to 10 mg twice daily. Patients received tofacitinib for 6 to 18 months and were then followed off drug for 6 months to check for delayed response and recurrence. The SALT score, which quantifies the percentage of affected scalp surface area, was used to measure disease severity in treated patients. To study T cell clonal expansion in alopecia areata, the researchers applied high-throughput TCRbeta sequencing to both the C3H/HeJ mouse model and human patients. Human TCRbeta sequencing covered scalp tissue and sorted CD4+ and CD8+ peripheral blood T cells from patchy and totalis/universalis alopecia areata patients and healthy controls. Biopsies were taken from tofacitinib-treated patients at baseline and at 4 and 24 weeks of treatment, and a later scalp biopsy was taken in several of the tofacitinib-treated patients. Scalp clonality was compared among normal scalp (n=4), patchy alopecia areata scalp (n=8), and alopecia totalis/universalis scalp (n=8). RNA was extracted with the PAXgene miRNA kit for fixed scalp, the miRNeasy kit for PBMCs, and the RNeasy kit for mouse skin. TCRbeta CDR3 regions were amplified by immunoSEQ multiplex PCR using 35 Vbeta forward and 13 Jbeta reverse primers.

Study-level results and caveats: Scalp clonality and the number of expanded CD8+ clones among the top 100 scalp clones were significantly decreased by tofacitinib. Many expanded lesional clones persisted in scalp and blood during tofacitinib treatment, which may partly explain relapse after stopping treatment. Compared with normal scalp, lesional scalp had higher clonality and more expanded CD8+ clones, particularly in alopecia totalis/universalis, a pattern that suggests antigenic drive. Because the treated cohort was small and had only one nonresponder, larger studies are needed to examine links between baseline CD8+ expansion and response. Scalp TCR repertoire analysis is complicated because resident alphabeta T cells in normal human skin are also sequenced, whereas mouse skin is dominated by gammadelta T cells. Compared with mice, TCR sequences shared between patients were less clear, possibly partly because of HLA diversity across the patient population.

Receptor libraries were prepared by the immunoSEQ multiplex PCR assay. To provide template for TCR sequencing, every sample had RNA extracted and reverse transcribed into cDNA. First-strand cDNA was synthesized with SuperScript III using a 2:1 mix of oligo-dT and random hexamers. A synthetic immune receptor repertoire was used to measure amplification bias, and any remaining bias was corrected computationally. For the original study's pipeline: Raw reads were preprocessed to remove errors, and CDR3 was defined by IMGT conventions from the conserved cysteine to phenylalanine. Clonality was computed as 1 minus the Shannon entropy, with the entropy normalized by log2 of the number of productive unique TCRs. Whether scalp clones were CD4 or CD8 was inferred by matching scalp TCRbeta sequences against CD4 and CD8 repertoires sorted from blood. Held by TCRdb, this immuneACCESS table contains in-frame sequences only and omits some clones. Under half of the omission traces to an unresolved V gene where checked; the cause of the rest is unknown. That table supplies the V and J calls and clone size; D and trimming were determined from the DNA. This sample is represented by about 42,000 clones; less than 70% of them were singletons. Jointly, the top ten make up about 20% of the sample.

This sample comprised CD8+ T cells sorted from blood, obtained at week 4, from a patient treated with tofacitinib. The TCR comes from a human donor with alopecia areata.

The base sequence is TGTGCCAGCAGTCCCCTTCGGGCGGGTACAGATACGCAGTATTTT. It translates to CASSPLRAGTDTQYF. The rearrangement combines TRBV27 with TRBJ2-3, with a weak D call of TRBD2 (5 bases match). V is pared back by 5 bases and J by 3 bases, with 15 bases lying between the germline termini. The CDR1 and CDR2 encoded by the germline V gene (reference sequence) are MNHEY and SMNVEV. Inclusive of the bounding cysteine and phenylalanine, the CDR3 is 15 residues long. The CDR3 DNA has 45 bases and is translated from base 1.